This TCR beta chain was observed in a study of blood T cell repertoires in COVID-19. Study-wide context: Acute-phase and convalescent COVID-19 samples originated in the United States, Italy and Spain. T cells, B-cell-depleted T cells, or PBMCs provided the cDNA or gDNA that served as material.

Authors' processing steps: Nucleated cell counts were estimated from reference gene primer amplification. Generated by immunoSEQ multiplex PCR, the TCRdb table keeps only in-frame clones and is missing some. That table supplies the V and J calls and clone size; D and trimming were determined from the DNA. The sample has fewer than 150,000 clones, more than 70% seen once. V was clipped by 0 bases and J by 5 bases; unmatched bases: 4. Germline V lookup: CDR1 SGHRS, CDR2 YFSETQ. This CDR3 has 15 amino acids. This chain uses TRBV5-1 with TRBJ2-3; TRBD2 matches 9 bases. The sequencing sample was made of peripheral blood. This sequence was found in a woman under 40 who had recovered from COVID-19. The CDR3 protein is CASSLGASGEDTQYF. DNA for the CDR3: TGCGCCAGCAGCTTGGGGGCTAGCGGGGAAGATACGCAGTATTTT.